These 27 T cell receptor beta chains came from one sample sequenced in a study of identical twins. TCRdb reprocessed the 5' RACE reads via MiXCR and lists one record per CDR3 protein. Among a few hundred thousand distinct CDR3 sequences listed, 9.6% were seen once. This sample also appeared in a second study, on yellow fever vaccine responses in identical twins.

The sample taken for sequencing was PBMCs. These receptors came from a woman aged 18-29 years in good health.

The chain carries TRBV13 and TRBJ2-3, with 12 positions matching TRBD2. V shed 5 bases and J 2 bases; nucleotides not matched to a gene: 5. This CDR3 comprises 16 residues. The V gene's germline CDR1 is PRHDT and CDR2 FYEKMQ (reference sequence). CDR3 sequence: CASSTRLAGDTDTQYF. CDR3 nucleotides: TGTGCCAGCAGCACCCGACTAGCGGGGGACACAGATACGCAGTATTTT.

This clonotype was picked up many times. The V call is TRBV10-3, the J call TRBJ2-3; D gene ambiguous. The CDR3 extends over 14 amino acids. The germline gives CDR1 ENHRY, CDR2 SYGVKD. Deletions cut 3 bases from V and 0 bases from J, with 7 bases between. In DNA, the CDR3 is TGTGCCATCAGTGACGGCGGAAGCACAGATACGCAGTATTTT. This sequence encodes CAISDGGSTDTQYF.

This clonotype was seen many times. The V and J genes are TRBV24-1 and TRBJ2-1, with D uncertain. Germline CDR1 and CDR2: KGHDR and SFDVKD. Trimming cost V 3 bases and J 1 base, with 9 bases left between them. The CDR3 extends over 15 amino acids. Here the CDR3 reads CATSDRRGSYNEQFF. In nucleotides, the CDR3 is TGTGCCACCAGTGATCGCCGTGGATCCTACAATGAGCAGTTCTTC.

This clonotype showed up just a few times. The chain recombines TRBV20-1 with TRBJ1-6; D not resolved. Trimming took 0 bases from V and 7 from J, leaving 10 bases between them. CDR1 is DFQATT and CDR2 is SNEGSKA in the germline V gene (reference sequence). The CDR3 is 14 residues long. The CDR3 bases are TGCAGTGCTAGAGATAGACGAGGGAATTCACCCCTCCACTTT. Translated: CSARDRRGNSPLHF.

This clonotype was recorded a few times. The chain joins TRBV18 to TRBJ2-2, with 8 bases that match TRBD2. Trimming cost V 8 bases and J 0 bases; bases outside gene matches: 11. This CDR3 has 17 amino acids. Germline CDR1 reads KGHSH; CDR2 reads LQKENI. The CDR3 protein is CASTTSGTRTNTGELFF. CDR3 in DNA: TGTGCCAGCACAACTTCCGGGACTAGAACGAACACCGGGGAGCTGTTTTTT.

CDR3 in DNA: TGTGCCACCAGCAGAGATTCGTCGAAAGCCCTCTATGGCTACACCTTC. Translated: CATSRDSSKALYGYTF. The genes are TRBV15 and TRBJ1-2; no clear D. Germline CDR1 and CDR2: LNHNV and YYDKDF (reference sequence). Trimming pared 0 bases from V and 4 bases from J, leaving 15 bases between. The length of the CDR3 is 16 residues.

J is TRBJ2-1 and V is TRBV7-9; 12 nucleotides agree with TRBD2. Germline CDR1 is SEHNR and CDR2 is FQNEAQ (reference sequence). V was pared by 10 bases and J by 10 bases, with 8 bases of the junction left unmatched. The CDR3 sequence is 13 residues long. CDR3 sequence: CAMRLAGEGEQFF. The CDR3 DNA is TGTGCCATGAGACTAGCGGGAGAAGGCGAGCAGTTCTTC.

The gene calls are TRBV4-3 and TRBJ2-3; D could derive from TRBD1 or TRBD2 (6 bases each). CDR1 and CDR2 from the germline V gene are LGHNA and YSLEER. The CDR3 totals 15 residues. The germline V and J ends were trimmed by 4 bases and 2 bases, with 13 bases remaining between them. For the CDR3, the DNA is TGCGCCAGCAGCCGGGGGGCGTTAGCCACAGATACGCAGTATTTT. Its translation: CASSRGALATDTQYF.

This clonotype was observed a handful of times. The chain couples TRBV9 to TRBJ2-6; D ambiguous. Trimming left V 4 bases short and J 0 bases short, with 20 bases between. The CDR3 is 19 amino acids. CDR1 and CDR2 (germline): SGDLS, YYNGEE. The CDR3 DNA sequence: TGTGCCAGCAGCCCCCTCCACGGCGGAACATTCTCTGGGGCCAACGTCCTGACTTTC. The encoded protein is CASSPLHGGTFSGANVLTF.

This clonotype was observed at least ten times. The J gene is TRBJ2-7, the V gene TRBV28; D remains unclear. The V and J ends lost 2 bases and 5 bases respectively, with 10 bases between them. CDR1 is MDHEN and CDR2 is SYDVKM in the germline V gene. The CDR3 totals 13 residues. CDR3 DNA sequence: TGTGCCAGCAGTTTAATCCCGGCCCACGAGCAGTACTTC. Encoded protein: CASSLIPAHEQYF.

This clonotype has a count of ten or more. CDR3 in DNA: TGTGCCAGCAGTTTAGGGCCGGGCGCCCCGGAGCAGTTCTTC. It yields the protein CASSLGPGAPEQFF. This chain connects TRBV12-3 or TRBV12-4 to TRBJ2-1; D call uncertain. V was clipped by 1 base and J by 10 bases, with 14 bases between them. The CDR3 is made up of 14 amino acids.

Only a few counts were recorded for this clonotype. The chain links TRBV3-1 to TRBJ2-4, with D possibly TRBD2 on 6 matching bases. The V gene's germline CDR1 is LGHDT and CDR2 YNNKEL (reference sequence). CDR3 size: 16 residues. V was pared by 3 bases and J by 2 bases, with 14 bases between. The CDR3 nucleotides are TGTGCCAGCAGCCACGGGGGAAGTTCCCCCAAAAACATTCAGTACTTC. Translated: CASSHGGSSPKNIQYF.

The chain carries TRBV12-3 or TRBV12-4 and TRBJ2-5; TRBD2 matches at 13 bases. J gave up 6 bases and V 5 bases, and 9 bases lay outside the gene matches. This CDR3 is built from 16 residues. The CDR3 DNA reads TGTGCCAGCAGTACTACCGGGACTAGCGGGGAAAAGACCCAGTACTTC. Translating gives CASSTTGTSGEKTQYF.

In its sample, this clonotype was seen a few times. The rearrangement joins TRBV7-2 to TRBJ2-3; tentatively, D is TRBD2 (6 bases). Per the germline V gene, CDR1 is SGHTA and CDR2 is FQGNSA. V lost 4 bases to trimming and J lost 5 bases, with 16 bases between them. This CDR3 has 15 amino acids. DNA of the CDR3: TGTGCCAGCAGCTCAAGAGGAGGGCCGGGAGATACGCAGTATTTT. It is translated as CASSSRGGPGDTQYF.

The chain is built from TRBV7-9 and TRBJ2-1; D perhaps matches TRBD1 (5 bases). Trimming pared 4 bases from V and 8 bases from J, leaving 18 bases between. The CDR3 extends over 15 amino acids. Germline-derived CDR1 and CDR2 are SEHNR and FQNEAQ (reference sequence). The CDR3 reads CASSSRGARVYEQFF. CDR3 coding DNA: TGTGCCAGCAGCTCTAGGGGTGCCAGGGTCTATGAGCAGTTCTTC.

This chain uses TRBV2 with TRBJ2-3; no reliable D call. V was cut by 9 bases and J by 0 bases, with 25 bases left in between. CDR3 length equals 18 residues. Germline V gene sequence: CDR1 SNHLY, CDR2 FYNNEI. DNA for the CDR3: TGTGCCAGTGAAACACCCTGGGCGGACCCCAAAAGCACAGATACGCAGTATTTT. Translation gives CASETPWADPKSTDTQYF.

This chain uses TRBV2 with TRBJ2-7; the D gene is possibly TRBD2 (5 bases). The V gene lost 7 bases and the J gene lost 5 bases, with 12 bases spanning the gap. The CDR3 covers 12 residues. The germline CDR1 and CDR2 sequences are SNHLY and FYNNEI. The CDR3 is CASIVGADEQYF. CDR3 DNA: TGTGCCAGCATTGTGGGAGCGGACGAGCAGTACTTC. Full variable domain (remainder filled in from reference TRBV2 and TRBJ2-7): EPEVTQTPSHQVTQMGQEVILRCVPISNHLYFYWYRQILGQKVEFLVSFYNNEISEKSEIFDDQFSVERPDGSNFTLKIRSTKLEDSAMYFCASIVGADEQYFGPGTRLTVT.

This clonotype occurred a few times. V usage is TRBV24-1 and J usage is TRBJ2-2, with D perhaps TRBD1 (5 bases). The CDR3 has 15 residues. Germline V CDR1 and CDR2: KGHDR, SFDVKD. V was trimmed by 3 bases and J by 3 bases, leaving 10 bases between them. The DNA of the CDR3 is TGTGCCACCAGTGATATAGGGGCCGACACCGGGGAGCTGTTTTTT. Translated, it gives CATSDIGADTGELFF.

This chain uses TRBV4-1 with TRBJ2-3, with D possibly called TRBD1 or TRBD2 (6 bases each). V lost 0 bases and J 10 bases, leaving 14 bases between the germline ends. This CDR3 comprises 14 residues. Germline CDR1 reads MGHRA; CDR2 reads YSYEKL. For the CDR3, the DNA is TGCGCCAGCAGCCAAGACGGGGGCCGGCTTTCGCAGTATTTT. Translated: CASSQDGGRLSQYF.

This rearrangement joins TRBV30 to TRBJ1-2; TRBD1 agrees at 7 bases. Germline V CDR1 and CDR2: GTSNPN, SVGIG (reference sequence). The CDR3 is 14 residues long. V lost 4 bases to trimming and J lost 8 bases; unmatched junction nucleotides: 13. Written as DNA, the CDR3 is TGTGCCTGGAACAAAGACAGGGAAATTAGCGGCTACACCTTC. Translating gives CAWNKDREISGYTF.

The V call is TRBV5-6, the J call TRBJ2-1; D perhaps matches TRBD2 (6 bases). The germline CDR1 and CDR2 sequences are SGHDT and YYEEEE. Trimming removed 5 bases from V and 7 bases from J, with 19 bases in between. This CDR3 contains 15 residues. As DNA, the CDR3 is TGTGCCAGCAGGCGGGACGAGCGGTTTGGGAATGAGCAGTTCTTC. Residues: CASRRDERFGNEQFF.

The chain is built from TRBV12-3 or TRBV12-4 and TRBJ2-1, with 14 bases matching TRBD2. Trimming at V came to 6 bases and at J to 8 bases, leaving 6 bases not matched to a gene. The CDR3 consists of 15 residues. The CDR3 loop reads CASRDGTSGGHEQFF. Here the CDR3 DNA reads TGTGCCAGCAGGGATGGGACTAGCGGGGGACATGAGCAGTTCTTC.

This clonotype came up a few times. The gene calls are TRBV29-1 and TRBJ2-7; TRBD1 aligns across 7 bases. The CDR3 spans 14 residues. Per germline, CDR1 SQVTM and CDR2 ANQGSEA. The V and J ends lost 4 bases and 0 bases, in that order; junction bases with no gene match: 6. The CDR3 spells CSVVSGQSSYEQYF. The CDR3 DNA reads TGCAGCGTTGTGTCGGGACAGAGCTCCTACGAGCAGTACTTC.

The J gene is TRBJ1-1, the V gene TRBV29-1, with TRBD1 matching 7 bases. Per the germline V gene, CDR1 is SQVTM and CDR2 is ANQGSEA. After removal of 5 bases from V and 6 bases from J, the junction contained 9 bases not matched to a gene. The CDR3 has 13 amino acids. The CDR3 protein is CSVRPGTVAEAFF. The DNA for the CDR3 is TGCAGCGTTCGTCCCGGGACAGTAGCTGAAGCTTTCTTT.

V is TRBV6-1 and J is TRBJ2-3; D possibly corresponds to TRBD2 (6 bases). V dropped 6 bases and J dropped 2 bases, with 21 bases sitting between them. Germline V gene data show CDR1 as MNHNS and CDR2 as SASEGT. The CDR3 runs to 17 residues. CDR3 sequence reads: CASSPSSGSRYTDTQYF. DNA for the CDR3: TGTGCCAGCAGCCCCTCCTCCGGGAGCCGGTACACAGATACGCAGTATTTT.

For this clonotype: Mismatch with germline at one junction end may stem from a read error. This CDR3 reads CACSQDRGGPFSYEQYF. The CDR3 nucleotides are TGTGCCTGCAGCCAAGATCGTGGGGGACCGTTCTCCTACGAGCAGTACTTC. The rearrangement links TRBV3-1 to TRBJ2-7; D possibly matches TRBD1 or TRBD2 (5 bases each). The germline V gene has CDR1 LGHDT and CDR2 YNNKEL (reference sequence). This CDR3 region has 17 residues.

This clonotype was counted a few times. This chain connects TRBV24-1 to TRBJ2-1; D gene unclear. Germline V gene data show CDR1 as KGHDR and CDR2 as SFDVKD. The CDR3 has 12 residues. Trimming took off 5 bases at V and 7 bases at J, with 8 bases between the two ends. CDR3 loop: CATSAQINEQFF. In nucleotides, the CDR3 is TGTGCCACCAGTGCCCAGATTAATGAGCAGTTCTTC.